The rows below give T cell receptor beta chains drawn from one sample of a study of shared clonotypes between healthy human individuals. Data came from immunoSEQ multiplex PCR; TCRdb stores just in-frame clones and leaves some out. The sample contains about 1.5 million clones, around 98% of which appear only once. The sequencing input was naive CD4+ T cells sorted from blood. Source of these receptors: a man aged 25-45 years in good health. Each CDR3 is given with its conserved first and last residue. D genes are given only for firm matches. Clone size appears in some rows only: once, few, many, or a class for an expanded clone.

TGTGCCAGCAGATTGGCTCTTTTCTCTGAAGCTTTCTTT | CASRLALFSEAFF | NA | TRBV5-8 | NA | TRBJ1-1
TGTGCCAGCAGCGTATATCGCGGGAGGGGATCGAAAGATACGCAGTATTTT | CASSVYRGRGSKDTQYF | TRBD2 | TRBV9 | NA | TRBJ2-3
TGTGCCAGCAGCGTCGACCACGGGGTAGCGGGAGGGCCTAGGAATGAGCAGTTCTTC | CASSVDHGVAGGPRNEQFF | TRBD2 | TRBV7-8 | NA | TRBJ2-1
TGTGCCAGCAGCAAAGAGGAGAGGGGGCCCCCTAATGAAAAACTGTTTTTT | CASSKEERGPPNEKLFF | NA | TRBV21-1 | NA | TRBJ1-4
TGTGCCAGCAGCGCGACAGGGTTGGGCACTGAAGCTTTCTTT | CASSATGLGTEAFF | TRBD1 | TRBV11-2 | NA | TRBJ1-1
TGCGCCAGCAGCTTGCGGCTAGCGGGAGACAATGAGCAGTTCTTC | CASSLRLAGDNEQFF | TRBD2 | TRBV5-1 | NA | TRBJ2-1
TGTGCCACCAGCAGATTTACAAGAGCGGGAGGAAGGGACCGAAACTCCGAGCAGTACTTC | CATSRFTRAGGRDRNSEQYF | TRBD2 | TRBV15 | NA | TRBJ2-7
TGTGCCAGTAGTATTCTCGGGGACAGAGCCTACGAGCAGTACTTC | CASSILGDRAYEQYF | TRBD1 | TRBV19 | NA | TRBJ2-7
TGTGCCAGCACCGGAGCGGAGAAAGGAAACTACGAGCAGTACTTC | CASTGAEKGNYEQYF | NA | TRBV5-4 | NA | TRBJ2-7
TGTGCCAGCAGCCTCGATTTAACTAATGAAAAACTGTTTTTT | CASSLDLTNEKLFF | NA | TRBV28 | NA | TRBJ1-4
TGTGCCAGCACCAGACCGGGGACCGGTGGCTACACCTTC | CASTRPGTGGYTF | NA | TRBV28 | NA | TRBJ1-2
TGTGCCAGCAGCGTTGGACAGGAAAAAAACAATGAGCAGTTCTTC | CASSVGQEKNNEQFF | TRBD1 | TRBV9 | NA | TRBJ2-1
TGTGCCAGTAGAAAGCGGGAAGGAGCCTACAATGAGCAGTTCTTC | CASRKREGAYNEQFF | TRBD2 | TRBV19 | NA | TRBJ2-1
TGTGCCAGCAGGGGAGAGAGGGGAAATGAAAAACTGTTTTTT | CASRGERGNEKLFF | NA | TRBV2 | NA | TRBJ1-4
TGTGCCTGGAGTGTGGGGGGCGAGCAGTTCTTC | CAWSVGGEQFF | NA | TRBV30 | NA | TRBJ2-1
TGTGCCTGGAGTGCCGGGACAGGGGTTTGGAAGCAGTTCTTC | CAWSAGTGVWKQFF | TRBD1 | TRBV30 | NA | TRBJ2-1
TGTGCCAGCAGTTCGCTCCTATTTTCCCAGACCTACGAGCAGTACTTC | CASSSLLFSQTYEQYF | NA | TRBV2 | NA | TRBJ2-7
TGTGCCAGCAGCCCACCAGGGGTTGCCAATCAGCCCCAGCATTTT | CASSPPGVANQPQHF | NA | TRBV28 | NA | TRBJ1-5
TGCGCCAGCAGCTCTAGGACAGGCCAAGCCTACGAGCAGTACTTC | CASSSRTGQAYEQYF | TRBD1 | TRBV5-1 | NA | TRBJ2-7
TGCGCCAGCAGCTCGCCGACAGGGCGGAGCACAGATACGCAGTATTTT | CASSSPTGRSTDTQYF | TRBD1 | TRBV5-1 | NA | TRBJ2-3
TGTGCCAGCAGTGAAAGGTCAGGGGGGCGGGAAAAACTGTTTTTT | CASSERSGGREKLFF | TRBD1 | TRBV2 | NA | TRBJ1-4
TGCGCCAGCAGCTTGGGGGGAACGAACACCGGGGAGCTGTTTTTT | CASSLGGTNTGELFF | NA | TRBV5-1 | few | TRBJ2-2
TGTGCCAGCAGCATTCGCTCGGGAGAAAAACTGTTTTTT | CASSIRSGEKLFF | NA | TRBV11-2 | NA | TRBJ1-4
TGTGCCAGCTCATCGGGACAGTTACAAGAGACCCAGTACTTC | CASSSGQLQETQYF | TRBD1 | TRBV18 | NA | TRBJ2-5
TGCAGCGTAGACCGGGACAGGGGAACTGAAGCTTTCTTT | CSVDRDRGTEAFF | TRBD1 | TRBV29-1 | NA | TRBJ1-1
TGTGCCATCAGCCTAAAGTCCGGCAGGGATAACTATGGCTACACCTTC | CAISLKSGRDNYGYTF | NA | TRBV10-3 | NA | TRBJ1-2
TGTGCCAGCAGCGTCCCGGGTAATACAGGGCTTCACTACAATGAGCAGTTCTTC | CASSVPGNTGLHYNEQFF | NA | TRBV9 | NA | TRBJ2-1
TGTGCCAGCAGCTTAGCCTGGACAGCGCCAGTGCCAGCTACGCGCGCAGATACGCAGTATTTT | CASSLAWTAPVPATRADTQYF | NA | TRBV7-8 | NA | TRBJ2-3
TGTGCCAGCAGACCAGACGGACAACGCAATCAGCCCCAGCATTTT | CASRPDGQRNQPQHF | NA | TRBV6-1 | NA | TRBJ1-5
TGTGCCAGCTCGGGACCGGAGACCCAGTACTTC | CASSGPETQYF | NA | TRBV2 | NA | TRBJ2-5
TGTGCCAAGCGTGGGACAGGGGCTTTTAAGCCCCAGCATTTT | CAKRGTGAFKPQHF | TRBD1 | TRBV2 | NA | TRBJ1-5
TGTGCCAGCAGGAGATTCGGGACTAGCCTTACTTACTACGAGCAGTACTTC | CASRRFGTSLTYYEQYF | TRBD2 | TRBV27 | NA | TRBJ2-7
TGTGCCAGCAGCTTGGCAAAGGGACTAGCGGGAGGCAATGAGCAGTTCTTC | CASSLAKGLAGGNEQFF | TRBD2 | TRBV5-4 | NA | TRBJ2-1
TGCGCCAGCAGTGAACACTCGGGACTACCATCCGAGCAGTACTTC | CASSEHSGLPSEQYF | TRBD2 | TRBV10-1 | NA | TRBJ2-7
TGCGCCAGCAGTTGGGGGGTTAGCTCGGAAGCTAACTATGGCTACACCTTC | CASSWGVSSEANYGYTF | NA | TRBV5-1 | NA | TRBJ1-2
TGTGCCAGCAGCCGAAAGCCCCCCTACGAGCAGTACTTC | CASSRKPPYEQYF | NA | TRBV5-6 | NA | TRBJ2-7
TGTGCCAGCAGCCCCCGACAGGGGACCCAAGAGACCCAGTACTTC | CASSPRQGTQETQYF | TRBD1 | TRBV2 | NA | TRBJ2-5
TGTGCCAGCAGTGAGGAGGGGACTTATGGCTACACCTTC | CASSEEGTYGYTF | NA | TRBV2 | NA | TRBJ1-2
TGCGCCAGCAGCCCGGACCGAGCAACTAATGAAAAACTGTTTTTT | CASSPDRATNEKLFF | NA | TRBV5-1 | few | TRBJ1-4
TGTGCCATCAGTGAGTCTGGGGGGGAAGAGCCCCAGCATTTT | CAISESGGEEPQHF | NA | TRBV10-3 | NA | TRBJ1-5
TGTGCGCGGAGCAGGGAATTATCGGAGACCCAGTACTTC | CARSRELSETQYF | NA | TRBV30 | NA | TRBJ2-5